The TCR beta chain described here comes from a study of cytomegalovirus exposure and HLA in healthy donors. Regarding this clone: Its antigen is undetermined.

There are 14 residues in the CDR3. CDR1 and CDR2 (germline): SGDLS, YYNGEE. V was trimmed by 0 bases and J by 2 bases, leaving 8 bases between them. Findings of the study overall: Generally TCR sequences proved uncommon, though certain public TCRs appeared in numerous donors. In vitro data verified a few CMV-associated chains as specific for CMV antigens. Subsequent analysis found a tendency for first-cohort TCR clusters to co-occur within the 95 to 150 validation repertoires.

This table comes from immunoSEQ multiplex PCR, and its TCRdb copy is limited to in-frame clones, with some not included. The sample records 200,000 to 250,000 clones, approximately 82% being singletons. The origin of this receptor is a woman younger than 30 in good health and CMV-seronegative. The chain carries TRBV9 and TRBJ1-2; D is uncertain. Material for sequencing was PBMCs. CDR3 DNA: TGTGCCAGCAGCGTAGGGCCGACCAACTATGGCTACACCTTC. Translation gives CASSVGPTNYGYTF.